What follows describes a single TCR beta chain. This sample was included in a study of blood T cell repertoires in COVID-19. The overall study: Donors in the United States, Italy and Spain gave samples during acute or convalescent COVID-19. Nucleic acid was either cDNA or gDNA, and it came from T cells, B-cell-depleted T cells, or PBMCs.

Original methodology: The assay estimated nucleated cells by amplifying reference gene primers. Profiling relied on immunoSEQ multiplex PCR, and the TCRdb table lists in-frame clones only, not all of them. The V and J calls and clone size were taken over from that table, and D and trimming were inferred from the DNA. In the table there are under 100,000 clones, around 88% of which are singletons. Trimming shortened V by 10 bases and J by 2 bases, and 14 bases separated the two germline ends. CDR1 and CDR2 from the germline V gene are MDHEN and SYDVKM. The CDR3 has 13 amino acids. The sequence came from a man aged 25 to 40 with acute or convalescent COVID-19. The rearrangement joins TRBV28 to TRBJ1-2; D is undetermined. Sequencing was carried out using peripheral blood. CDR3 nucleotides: TGTGCCACCCGACGGAGCTCCAACTATGGCTACACCTTC. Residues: CATRRSSNYGYTF.